This T cell receptor beta chain was documented in a study of T cell repertoires in cytomegalovirus infection. In the study overall: CMV infection together with matching HLA type was indicated by public TCR beta signatures.

TCRdb analysed the reads with MiXCR anew, one entry per CDR3 protein. The sample comprises about 52,000 distinct CDR3 sequences, more than 15% of which are singletons, and around 64% rests with the top ten. Trimming took 3 bases from V and 5 from J; bases not matched to a gene: 9. Germline CDR1 reads LNHNV; CDR2 reads YYDKDF (reference sequence). CDR3 length: 15 residues. General observations from the study: HLA-C-restricted CMV clonotypes gave the most frequent clonotype in two of eight donors.

To note about this clonotype: What it binds is unknown.

The chain couples TRBV15 to TRBJ1-2; TRBD1 agrees at 7 bases. The specimen was CD8+ T cells from cultured PBMCs, collected from culture after CMV antigen stimulation. The receptor was isolated from a human donor in good health (CMV status not recorded). Some clones in this sample may be carry-over from other donors' samples. CDR3 region: CATSRGKQGSYGYTF. In nucleotides, the CDR3 is TGTGCCACCAGCAGGGGTAAACAGGGGTCGTATGGCTACACCTTC.